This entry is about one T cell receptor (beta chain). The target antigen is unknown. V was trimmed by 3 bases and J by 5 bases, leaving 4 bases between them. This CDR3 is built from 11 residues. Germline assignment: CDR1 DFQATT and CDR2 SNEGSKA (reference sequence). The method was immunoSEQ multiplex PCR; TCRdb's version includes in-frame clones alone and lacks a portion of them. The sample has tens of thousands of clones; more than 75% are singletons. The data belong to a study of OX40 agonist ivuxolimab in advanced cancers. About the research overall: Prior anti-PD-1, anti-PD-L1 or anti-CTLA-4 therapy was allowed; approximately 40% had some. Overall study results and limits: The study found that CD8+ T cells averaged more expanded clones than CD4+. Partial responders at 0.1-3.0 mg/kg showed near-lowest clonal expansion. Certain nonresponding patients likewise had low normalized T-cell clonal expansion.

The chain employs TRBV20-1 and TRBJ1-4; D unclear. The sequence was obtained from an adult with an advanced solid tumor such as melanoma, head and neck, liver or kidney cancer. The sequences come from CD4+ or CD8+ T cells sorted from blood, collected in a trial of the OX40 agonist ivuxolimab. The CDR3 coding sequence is TGCAGTGCTAGTGAAAATGAAAAACTGTTTTTT. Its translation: CSASENEKLFF.